The 19 T cell receptor beta chains listed next were all sequenced from one sample in a study of blood T cell repertoires in COVID-19. Sequencing used immunoSEQ multiplex PCR; TCRdb keeps in-frame clones, though not all of them. Of about 400,000 clones listed, roughly 90% are singletons. Material for sequencing was PBMCs or T cells enriched from blood (not recorded which). The receptors were sampled from a woman aged 30 to 39 with acute COVID-19.

This CDR3 reads CAISLQRTGSPQHF. CDR3 bases: TGTGCCATCAGCCTACAACGGACGGGATCTCCCCAGCATTTT. This rearrangement joins TRBV10-3 to TRBJ1-5; D uncertain. The germline gives CDR1 ENHRY, CDR2 SYGVKD. The CDR3 sequence is 14 residues long. V lost 6 bases and J 10 bases, leaving 19 bases between the germline ends.

The chain has TRBV19 and TRBJ1-2, with 7 bases identical to TRBD1. The CDR3 sequence is 12 residues long. V was clipped by 6 bases and J by 5 bases; unmatched bases: 3. Germline V gene sequence: CDR1 LNHDA, CDR2 SQIVND (reference sequence). CDR3 protein: CASRNRGYGYTF. CDR3 DNA sequence: TGTGCCAGTAGGAACAGGGGATATGGCTACACCTTC.

The genes are TRBV29-1 and TRBJ1-3, with D possibly TRBD1 on 5 matching bases. The ends were cut back, 2 bases at V and 2 bases at J, with 16 bases in the middle. The CDR3 extends over 16 amino acids. CDR1 and CDR2 (germline): SQVTM, ANQGSEA. The CDR3 sequence is CSVEPRRGLAGNTIYF. CDR3 DNA: TGCAGCGTTGAACCCCGCCGGGGACTAGCTGGAAACACCATATATTTT.

This rearrangement joins TRBV4-1 to TRBJ2-5; D is possibly TRBD2 (6 bases). This CDR3 is 15 amino acids long. V lost 0 bases to trimming and J lost 2 bases, with 10 bases between them. Germline loops: CDR1 MGHRA, CDR2 YSYEKL. CDR3 sequence reads: CASSQDRGSQETQYF. CDR3 sequence (DNA): TGCGCCAGCAGCCAAGATCGGGGGAGTCAAGAGACCCAGTACTTC.

CDR3 DNA: TGTGCCAGCAGCTTAGGCCGACAGGGTTCATGGGAGACCCAGTACTTC. Translating gives CASSLGRQGSWETQYF. This rearrangement joins TRBV7-9 to TRBJ2-5; 7 bases fit TRBD1. Germline lookup yields CDR1 SEHNR and CDR2 FQNEAQ (reference sequence). Trimming took 1 base from V and 5 from J; bases not matched to a gene: 10. This CDR3 has 16 residues.

V usage is TRBV13 and J usage is TRBJ2-7, with D maybe TRBD1 (6 bases). Germline assignment: CDR1 PRHDT and CDR2 FYEKMQ (reference sequence). V lost 5 bases, J lost 1 base, and 15 bases lay in between. The CDR3 has 15 residues. This CDR3 is CASSPPGVWSYEQYF. The CDR3 region has the DNA TGTGCCAGCAGCCCGCCAGGGGTCTGGTCCTACGAGCAGTACTTC.

The CDR3: CASSSYDPGQASNQPQHF. CDR3 DNA sequence: TGTGCCAGCAGCTCCTACGACCCAGGACAGGCTAGCAATCAGCCCCAGCATTTT. The chain links TRBV5-5 to TRBJ1-5; 7 bases fit TRBD1. Germline assignment: CDR1 SGHKS and CDR2 YYEKEE (reference sequence). This CDR3 has 18 residues. V lost 3 bases and J lost 0; bases outside the gene matches: 12. Based on the CDR3 plus reference TRBV5-5 and TRBJ1-5, the full variable domain is DAGVTQSPTHLIKTRGQQVTLRCSPISGHKSVSWYQQVLGQGPQFIFQYYEKEERGRGNFPDRFSARQFPNYSSELNVNALLLGDSALYLCASSSYDPGQASNQPQHFGDGTRLSIL.

V usage is TRBV7-2 and J usage is TRBJ1-2; D is possibly TRBD1 (6 bases). Trimming left V 5 bases short and J 9 bases short, with 16 bases between. The CDR3 spans 13 residues. The V gene's germline CDR1 is SGHTA and CDR2 FQGNSA. Here the CDR3 DNA reads TGTGCCAGCAGCCTTCAGGGGTCGGGAAGCTACACCTTC. As protein: CASSLQGSGSYTF.

This clone was recorded a few times. The rearrangement joins TRBV18 to TRBJ1-6, with D maybe TRBD1 (6 bases). Germline V lookup: CDR1 KGHSH, CDR2 LQKENI. The CDR3 consists of 13 residues. The germline V and J ends were trimmed by 5 bases and 8 bases, with 10 bases remaining between them. The CDR3 nucleotides are TGTGCCAGCTCAAGGGGGACGGATTCACCCCTCCACTTT. Translated, it gives CASSRGTDSPLHF.

The chain combines TRBV7-3 with TRBJ2-7; 8 bases agree with TRBD2. CDR1 is SGHTA and CDR2 is FQGTGA in the germline V gene. Unmatched junction bases numbered 6, after V lost 0 bases and J lost 2 bases. This CDR3 has 16 amino acids. CDR3 sequence reads: CASSLTMGLVPYEQYF. In DNA, the CDR3 is TGTGCCAGCAGCTTAACGATGGGACTAGTCCCCTACGAGCAGTACTTC.

The rearrangement uses TRBV4-2 and TRBJ2-1; unclear D gene. The CDR3 is 14 amino acids. Per the germline V gene, CDR1 is LGHNA and CDR2 is YNFKEQ. V was clipped by 0 bases and J by 6 bases, with 9 bases between them. In DNA, the CDR3 is TGTGCCAGCAGCCAAGATTTCCTAGTCAATGAGCAGTTCTTC. It is translated as CASSQDFLVNEQFF.

The chain carries TRBV5-6 and TRBJ1-2; D gene unclear. Looked up from germline, CDR1 is SGHDT and CDR2 is YYEEEE. There are 12 residues in the CDR3. The V gene lost 0 bases and the J gene lost 8 bases, with 8 bases spanning the gap. The CDR3 here is CASSLGQPGYTF. The CDR3, as DNA: TGTGCCAGCAGCTTGGGGCAACCCGGCTACACCTTC.

This clone was recorded only once. The chain links TRBV3-1 (or the pseudogene TRBV3-2) to TRBJ2-1, with a tentative D call TRBD2 (6 bases). The V end was cut by 0 bases, the J end by 12 bases, with 12 bases between. This CDR3 is built from 13 residues. From germline, CDR1 is LGHDT and CDR2 YNNKEL (reference sequence). CDR3 sequence reads: CASSQDLYGGQFF. The CDR3 DNA reads TGTGCCAGCAGCCAAGATCTATACGGGGGGCAGTTCTTC.

This chain links TRBV5-1 with TRBJ1-3; D not resolved. In germline, CDR1 is SGHRS, CDR2 YFSETQ. The CDR3 is 14 amino acids. Deletions cut 0 bases from V and 6 bases from J, with 10 bases between. The CDR3 bases are TGCGCCAGCAGCTTGGGGGCCTCGGAAAACACCATATATTTT. Translated: CASSLGASENTIYF.

This chain uses TRBV18 with TRBJ2-7; 9 bases match TRBD1. The CDR3 totals 13 residues. The germline V gene has CDR1 KGHSH and CDR2 LQKENI. V lost 8 bases and J lost 6; bases outside the gene matches: 8. Here the CDR3 DNA reads TGTGCCAGCCTACCGGGACAGGGAACCGAGCAGTACTTC. It codes for CASLPGQGTEQYF. The full variable domain, with the rest looked up from reference TRBV18 and TRBJ2-7, is NAGVMQNPRHLVRRRGQEARLRCSPMKGHSHVYWYRQLPEEGLKFMVYLQKENIIDESGMPKERFSAEFPKEGPSILRIQQVVRGDSAAYFCASLPGQGTEQYFGPGTRLTVT.

The chain combines TRBV5-5 with TRBJ1-6; TRBD1 might be the D (5 bases). Germline CDR1 is SGHKS and CDR2 is YYEKEE (reference sequence). The CDR3 is 16 residues long. Trimming pared 5 bases from V and 0 bases from J, leaving 12 bases between. The CDR3 coding sequence is TGTGCCAGCAGACACGACAGAAGCTCCTATAATTCACCCCTCCACTTT. It encodes CASRHDRSSYNSPLHF.

This chain joins TRBV7-3 and TRBJ2-6; 7 bases align to TRBD1. CDR1 and CDR2 (germline): SGHTA, FQGTGA. V gave up 4 bases and J gave up 2 bases; unmatched junction bases: 2. The CDR3 runs 15 residues. The CDR3 DNA reads as TGTGCCAGCAGCTCCGACAGGGCTGGGGCCAACGTCCTGACTTTC. This translates into CASSSDRAGANVLTF.

The chain joins TRBV15 to TRBJ2-2; TRBD2 is a possible D gene (5 bases). Germline V gene data show CDR1 as LNHNV and CDR2 as YYDKDF (reference sequence). V gave up 0 bases and J gave up 3 bases, with 8 bases separating them. There are 15 residues in the CDR3. This CDR3 is CATSRDEGYTGELFF. In nucleotides, the CDR3 is TGTGCCACCAGCAGAGATGAGGGATACACCGGGGAGCTGTTTTTT.

V usage is TRBV3-1 (or the pseudogene TRBV3-2) and J usage is TRBJ1-1; a weak D match, TRBD1 (6 bases). The V end was cut by 0 bases, the J end by 4 bases, with 9 bases between. The germline CDR1 and CDR2 sequences are LGHDT and YNNKEL (reference sequence). The length of the CDR3 is 14 residues. The CDR3 protein is CASSQEWGRTEAFF. Written as DNA, the CDR3 is TGTGCCAGCAGCCAAGAGTGGGGGCGCACTGAAGCTTTCTTT.